Presented here are 7 T cell receptor beta chains from one specimen sequenced in a study of blood T cells in healthy people across ages. Then a second PCR, running roughly 7 to 11 cycles, was carried out with a sample-barcoded 5' primer and a J-beta primer mix. One entry per CDR3 protein, called by TCRdb with MiXCR from the 5' RACE reads. The table includes roughly 900,000 distinct CDR3 sequences, roughly 26% detected once. Sequencing was performed on blood. Receptors were obtained from a woman aged 80 or older in good health.

This clonotype has at least ten counts. The CDR3 DNA follows: TGTGCCAGCAGCTACTGGGGGACAGCTTCGGACTATGGCTACACCTTC. It translates to CASSYWGTASDYGYTF. The chain joins TRBV7-2 to TRBJ1-2; 7 bases map to TRBD1. Germline-derived CDR1 and CDR2 are SGHTA and FQGNSA. This CDR3 is 16 amino acids long. With 4 bases clipped from V and 3 bases from J, the junction kept 11 bases outside the gene matches.

CDR3 coding DNA: TGTGCCAGCAGTGAGGAGGGGGACACTGAAGCTTTCTTT. It translates to CASSEEGDTEAFF. V gene TRBV2 combines with J gene TRBJ1-1; perhaps TRBD1 as D (6 bases). The CDR3 is 13 residues long. Germline V gives CDR1 SNHLY, CDR2 FYNNEI. Deletions cut 3 bases from V and 3 bases from J, with 8 bases between.

This chain links TRBV3-1 with TRBJ2-2; 7 bases line up with TRBD2. The junction had 7 bases not matched to a gene; V was cut back by 4 bases and J by 5 bases. The CDR3 loop spans 15 amino acids. CDR1 and CDR2 from the germline V gene are LGHDT and YNNKEL (reference sequence). CDR3 nucleotide sequence: TGTGCCAGCAGCCGGCAACTACTAGCGACCGGGGAGCTGTTTTTT. Translation gives CASSRQLLATGELFF.

This clonotype was seen repeatedly, ten times or more. The gene calls are TRBV9 and TRBJ2-3, with TRBD2 matching 12 bases. This CDR3 spans 14 amino acids. Germline-derived CDR1 and CDR2 are SGDLS and YYNGEE. Trimming at V came to 3 bases and at J to 5 bases, leaving 1 base not matched to a gene. The CDR3 DNA follows: TGTGCCAGCAGCGAGGGACTAGCGGGAGATACGCAGTATTTT. Its protein is CASSEGLAGDTQYF.

This clonotype appeared many times. The chain links TRBV7-9 to TRBJ1-4, with 11 bases aligning to TRBD1. Germline V gene data show CDR1 as SEHNR and CDR2 as FQNEAQ (reference sequence). CDR3 length: 18 amino acids. V lost 5 bases, J lost 1 base, and 9 bases stayed unmatched. The CDR3 sequence is CASSRGTGGRLTNEKLFF. The CDR3, as DNA: TGTGCCAGCAGCCGAGGGACAGGGGGTAGATTAACTAATGAAAAACTGTTTTTT.

This clonotype was observed many times. The rearrangement links TRBV4-2 to TRBJ2-3; D is uncertain. The CDR3 consists of 14 residues. Trimming removed 2 bases at V and 10 bases at J, with 16 bases between. Germline CDR1 is LGHNA and CDR2 is YNFKEQ. The DNA for the CDR3 is TGTGCCAGCAGCCAACCGGGTCAGGCGCCCGCGCAGTATTTT. Its translation is CASSQPGQAPAQYF.

This clonotype was seen a handful of times. The rearrangement uses TRBV20-1 and TRBJ2-2; no definite D call. V was clipped by 2 bases and J by 6 bases, with 16 bases between them. CDR1 is DFQATT, CDR2 SNEGSKA, per germline (reference sequence). This CDR3 has 15 residues. The CDR3 nucleotides are TGCAGTGCTAGATCAGTAGTCACCTCCCCCGGGGAGCTGTTTTTT. This translates into CSARSVVTSPGELFF.